The rows below give T cell receptor beta chains drawn from one sample of a study of T cells in Graves' hyperthyroidism and ophthalmopathy. TCRdb re-called the multiplex PCR reads with MiXCR, one entry per CDR3 protein. The sample gives 800,000 or so distinct CDR3 sequences, over 35% of which show up once; approximately 10% is in the top ten. The sequencing sample was made of blood. These TCRs come from a man aged 18 to 30 with Graves' hyperthyroidism. CDR3s include the opening cysteine and the closing phenylalanine or tryptophan. The D gene is left open where the match is weak. Size is stated for part of the rows, as once, few or many counts, or as a class when the clone is expanded.

V	D	size	J	DNA	CDR3
TRBV7-2	TRBD2	few	TRBJ2-7	TGTGCCAGCAGCTTAGCCCTACCCGGGACTAGGGGCGAGCAGTACTTC	CASSLALPGTRGEQYF
TRBV10-3	TRBD2	NA	TRBJ2-5	TGTGCCATCTCCGCGGGGGGTATGCAGACCCAGTACTTC	CAISAGGMQTQYF
TRBV2	NA	many	TRBJ1-3	TGTGCCAGCAGGGAACAGGACCTAGGAAACACCATATATTTT	CASREQDLGNTIYF
TRBV15	NA	many	TRBJ1-1	TGTGCCACCAGCAGAGATCTGGGGGGCTGGACGAACACTGAAGCTTTCTTT	CATSRDLGGWTNTEAFF
TRBV7-9	TRBD1	many	TRBJ1-5	TGTGCCAGCAGCCACATAACAGGGGGCGCGGGCAATCAGCCCCAGCATTTT	CASSHITGGAGNQPQHF
TRBV10-3	TRBD2	many	TRBJ2-7	TGTGCCATCTCGAGTAGCGGGGACTACGAGCAGTACTTC	CAISSSGDYEQYF
TRBV7-8	NA	NA	TRBJ2-5	TGTGCCAGCAGCTTAGTGGAGTGGAGAGAGACCCAGTACTTC	CASSLVEWRETQYF
TRBV5-1	NA	NA	TRBJ2-2	TGCGCCAGCAGCTTGGAGGCAGACGAAGGGGAGCTGTTTTTT	CASSLEADEGELFF
TRBV2	NA	many	TRBJ2-5	TGTGCCAGCAGTGATGGGTCGGGGCCAACAGAGACCCAGTACTTC	CASSDGSGPTETQYF
TRBV24-1	TRBD2	NA	TRBJ2-7	TGTGCCACCAGTGATTCTAGCGGGAGGGCCCACGAGCAGTACTTC	CATSDSSGRAHEQYF
TRBV12-3/TRBV12-4	TRBD1	once	TRBJ2-2	TGTGCCAGCAGTTCGGGACAGCACACCGGGGAGCTGTTTTTT	CASSSGQHTGELFF
TRBV4-2	NA	NA	TRBJ1-1	TGTGCCAGCAGCCTACTAGGGACGAATAGCGGGGCTGAAGCTTTCTTT	CASSLLGTNSGAEAFF
TRBV6-5	NA	NA	TRBJ2-5	TGTGCCAGCAGTTACACCCGGGAAAGGAAGACCCAGTACTTC	CASSYTRERKTQYF
TRBV11-2	NA	NA	TRBJ1-3	TGTGCCAGCAGCTTCTGGGGTGGCGACACCATATATTTT	CASSFWGGDTIYF
TRBV19	NA	many	TRBJ2-7	TGTGCCAGTAGTATAAACGATTACTCCTACGAGCAGTACTTC	CASSINDYSYEQYF
TRBV7-8	NA	many	TRBJ1-6	TGTGCCAGCAGCCCCCAGCAGGGAGGGAATTCACCCCTCCACTTT	CASSPQQGGNSPLHF
TRBV19	NA	many	TRBJ1-1	TGTGCCAGTAGTATTCAGGGTCGGGGCACTGAAGCTTTCTTT	CASSIQGRGTEAFF
TRBV20-1	TRBD2	NA	TRBJ2-7	TGCAGTGCTAGTGATGGGAGGGGATCCGAGCAGTACTTC	CSASDGRGSEQYF
TRBV5-1	TRBD1	many	TRBJ1-1	TGTGCCAGCAGTCCGGGACAGGGGGCGACTGAAGCTTTCTTT	CASSPGQGATEAFF
TRBV15	NA	many	TRBJ2-7	TGTGCCACCAGGCGGCCAGCAAGCTACGAGCAGTACTTC	CATRRPASYEQYF
TRBV7-9	NA	NA	TRBJ1-1	TGTGCCAGCAGCTTGGGCAAATACAAGAACACTGAAGCTTTCTTT	CASSLGKYKNTEAFF
TRBV7-8	TRBD1	NA	TRBJ2-6	TGTGCCAGCAGCTTAGCGACAGGGTCTTCCGGGGCCAACGTCCTGACTTTC	CASSLATGSSGANVLTF
TRBV7-2	NA	few	TRBJ1-6	TGTGCCAGCAGCTTAGGACGTCATGGAAGCTCCTATAATTCACCCCTCCACTTT	CASSLGRHGSSYNSPLHF
TRBV5-4	NA	few	TRBJ2-7	TGTGCCAGCAGCTTCCTGAGGGACAACTCCTACGAGCAGTACTTC	CASSFLRDNSYEQYF
TRBV7-2	NA	NA	TRBJ2-2	TGTGCCAGCAGCTTGGGTCCCCCCCACGGGGGCCCTACCGGGGAGCTGTTTTTT	CASSLGPPHGGPTGELFF
TRBV20-1	NA	many	TRBJ1-6	TGCAGTGCGGGGGGGGCTCCTCGGTCACCCCTCCACTTT	CSAGGAPRSPLHF
TRBV7-8	NA	many	TRBJ1-5	TGTGCCAGCAGCCGGGATAGACAGCTCAATCAGCCCCAGCATTTT	CASSRDRQLNQPQHF
TRBV29-1	NA	many	TRBJ1-5	TGCAGCGTTGCGGGGGTAAATCAGCCCCAGCATTTT	CSVAGVNQPQHF
TRBV20-1	TRBD1	NA	TRBJ1-4	TGCAGTGCTTTACAGGGGTCTAATGAAAAACTGTTTTTT	CSALQGSNEKLFF
TRBV20-1	NA	few	TRBJ1-1	TGCAGTGCTAGCGACAGGCCCGGGACTGAAGCTTTCTTT	CSASDRPGTEAFF
TRBV29-1	NA	NA	TRBJ2-3	TGCAGCGCCCGCTCAGTGGGGGTTACAGATACGCAGTATTTT	CSARSVGVTDTQYF
TRBV4-1	TRBD1	once	TRBJ2-5	TGCGCCAGCAGCCAAGATCAGTGGACAGGGGCCCTCCAAGAGACCCAGTACTTC	CASSQDQWTGALQETQYF
TRBV20-1	NA	once	TRBJ1-2	TGCAGTGCTTTCGGGTCAGTTATCGACTATGGCCACACCTTC	CSAFGSVIDYGHTF
TRBV5-4	TRBD1	NA	TRBJ2-7	TGTGCCAGCAGCCACCGGACAGGGGGATTCGAGCAGTACTTC	CASSHRTGGFEQYF
TRBV5-1	NA	NA	TRBJ2-7	TGCGCCAGCAGCTTGGCCCTGGGACGGCTCTACGAGCAGTACTTC	CASSLALGRLYEQYF
TRBV4-1	NA	few	TRBJ1-1	TGCGCCAGCAGCCAAGGTGAGGGCACGAACACTGAAGCTTTCTTT	CASSQGEGTNTEAFF
TRBV7-8	TRBD2	NA	TRBJ2-5	TGTGCCAGCAGCTTAAGCCAGGAATCTAGCGGTGGACAAGAGACCCAGTACTTC	CASSLSQESSGGQETQYF
TRBV5-4	TRBD1	few	TRBJ1-4	TGTGCCAGCAGCTTGCTGTTTACAGGGGGTGAAAAACTGTTTTTT	CASSLLFTGGEKLFF
TRBV5-1	NA	NA	TRBJ2-5	TGCGCCAGCAGCGTGTCTCCGGAGGAGGAGACCCAGTACTTC	CASSVSPEEETQYF
TRBV7-9	NA	many	TRBJ2-6	TGTGCCAGCAGCTTAGTGGGGGCTGGGGCCAACGTCCTGACTTTC	CASSLVGAGANVLTF
TRBV20-1	TRBD2	few	TRBJ2-7	TGCAGTGCTAGGACTACTAGCGGGAGTAATGGGCAGTACTTC	CSARTTSGSNGQYF
TRBV7-8	NA	NA	TRBJ2-7	TGCGCCAGCAGCCTACAATCGGGACTTCAAACCTCCTACGAGCAGTACTTC	CASSLQSGLQTSYEQYF
TRBV29-1	TRBD1	NA	TRBJ1-1	TGCAGCGTTGTCGGGACAGGGATTGAAGCTTTCTTT	CSVVGTGIEAFF
TRBV19	TRBD1	many	TRBJ2-7	TGTGCCAGTACACGCCGAGGACAGGGGGACTACGAGCAGTACTTC	CASTRRGQGDYEQYF
TRBV14	NA	NA	TRBJ2-5	TGCGCCAGCAGCCCCGGGATTTTACAAGAGACCCAGTACTTC	CASSPGILQETQYF
TRBV14	NA	many	TRBJ1-2	TGTGCCAGCAGCTTCCGACTGAGCAACTATGGCTACACCTTC	CASSFRLSNYGYTF
TRBV25-1	TRBD1	many	TRBJ1-3	TGTGCCAGCAGTGAGGACAGGCGCTCTGGAAACACCATATATTTT	CASSEDRRSGNTIYF
TRBV25-1	NA	many	TRBJ1-4	TGTGCCAGCGGTACCTCGGAAAAACTGTTTTTT	CASGTSEKLFF
TRBV19	NA	NA	TRBJ1-5	TGTGCCAGTAGTACGGACAGATACAATCAGCCCCAGCATTTT	CASSTDRYNQPQHF
TRBV2	TRBD1	NA	TRBJ1-5	TGTGCCAGCAGGGCGACAGGGATATTCTATAGCAATCAGCCCCAGCATTTT	CASRATGIFYSNQPQHF
TRBV7-9	TRBD1	NA	TRBJ1-4	TGTGCCAGCAGTACCGGGACAGGGGAGGATCTGTTTTTT	CASSTGTGEDLFF
TRBV6-5	NA	few	TRBJ2-7	TGTGCCAGCAGTTCCGCTCGGAGGACAGCGAGGGCCTACGAGCAGTACTTC	CASSSARRTARAYEQYF
TRBV6-5	TRBD1	NA	TRBJ2-7	TGTGCCAGCAGTTTCGCGACAGGGCGTCCCTACGAGCAGTACTTC	CASSFATGRPYEQYF
TRBV19	TRBD2	NA	TRBJ2-5	TGTGCCAGCACTCCCTTTAGCGGGAGGGAGACCCAGTACTTC	CASTPFSGRETQYF
TRBV29-1	NA	few	TRBJ2-2	TGCAGCGTTTCGGGGGAGCTGTTTTTT	CSVSGELFF
TRBV20-1	NA	many	TRBJ2-5	TGCAGTGCTAGCAGGGGATGGGAGACCCAGTACTTC	CSASRGWETQYF